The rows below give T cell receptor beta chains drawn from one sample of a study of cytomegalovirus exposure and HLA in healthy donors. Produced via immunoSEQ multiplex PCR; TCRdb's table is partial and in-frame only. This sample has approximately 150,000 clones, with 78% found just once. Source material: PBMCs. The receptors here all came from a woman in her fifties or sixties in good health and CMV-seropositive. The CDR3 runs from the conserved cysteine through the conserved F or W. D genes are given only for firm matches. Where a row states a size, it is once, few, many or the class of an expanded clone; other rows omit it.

CASSNTGGAYNEQFF	TGTGCCAGCAGCAACACAGGGGGGGCCTACAATGAGCAGTTCTTC	NA	TRBV7-6	NA	TRBJ2-1
CASSALQGWTEAFF	TGTGCCAGTAGCGCTTTACAGGGATGGACTGAAGCTTTCTTT	NA	TRBV19	NA	TRBJ1-1
CASSLVGQSFNQPQHF	TGTGCCAGCAGCTTAGTGGGACAGAGTTTTAATCAGCCCCAGCATTTT	once	TRBV7-2	TRBD1	TRBJ1-5
CASRAGTGANEKLFF	TGCGCCAGCAGAGCGGGGACAGGGGCTAATGAAAAACTGTTTTTT	NA	TRBV5-1	TRBD1	TRBJ1-4
CASSYGAGGTDTQYF	TGTGCCAGCAGTTACGGGGCGGGGGGCACAGATACGCAGTATTTT	NA	TRBV6-5	TRBD2	TRBJ2-3
CASPPDRLNSPLHF	TGTGCCAGCCCTCCGGACAGGCTGAATTCACCCCTCCACTTT	NA	TRBV27	TRBD1	TRBJ1-6
CASSRTREGTEAFF	TGTGCCAGCAGCCGGACACGGGAGGGGACTGAAGCTTTCTTT	NA	TRBV7-8	NA	TRBJ1-1
CATGAGPALEQYF	TGTGCCACCGGAGCCGGTCCAGCCCTCGAGCAGTACTTC	NA	TRBV7-9	NA	TRBJ2-7
CASSLGGSGAGINEQFF	TGCGCCAGCAGCTTGGGAGGTAGCGGGGCCGGAATCAATGAGCAGTTCTTC	NA	TRBV5-1	TRBD2	TRBJ2-1
CASSERRLGEQYF	TGTGCCAGCAGTGAACGCAGGCTGGGTGAGCAGTACTTC	NA	TRBV6-1	NA	TRBJ2-7
CASSRAGGPGEQFF	TGTGCCAGCAGTAGGGCGGGGGGGCCAGGTGAGCAGTTCTTC	NA	TRBV2	TRBD2	TRBJ2-1
CASSPVRDEQYF	TGCGCCAGCAGTCCGGTGAGGGACGAGCAGTACTTC	NA	TRBV23-1	NA	TRBJ2-7
CASSSLSYEQYF	TGTGCCAGCAGCTCCCTGTCCTACGAGCAGTACTTC	NA	TRBV7-8	NA	TRBJ2-7
CAWSVSGSLYGYTF	TGTGCCTGGAGTGTTAGTGGGAGTCTCTATGGCTACACCTTC	NA	TRBV30	NA	TRBJ1-2
CASSPGSSSLLTGNTIYF	TGCGCCAGCAGCCCTGGTAGCAGCTCCTTGCTAACTGGAAACACCATATATTTT	NA	TRBV5-1	NA	TRBJ1-3
CVSRRDSYNSPPHF	TGTGTCAGCAGACGCGATAGTTATAATTCACCCCCCCACTTT	NA	TRBV6-5	NA	TRBJ1-6
CASSPGRKNTGELFF	TGTGCCAGCAGCCCCGGGAGAAAAAACACCGGGGAGCTGTTTTTT	NA	TRBV5-4	NA	TRBJ2-2
CASSPGTGGANVLTF	TGTGCCAGCAGTCCCGGGACTGGGGGGGCCAACGTCCTGACTTTC	NA	TRBV27	NA	TRBJ2-6
CASSLDYLKPDEKLFF	TGTGCCAGCAGTTTGGACTACCTGAAACCGGATGAAAAACTGTTTTTT	NA	TRBV28	NA	TRBJ1-4
CASSETGGKNEKLFF	TGTGCCAGTAGTGAAACAGGGGGAAAAAATGAAAAACTGTTTTTT	once	TRBV19	TRBD1	TRBJ1-4
CASAGVAGANTGELFF	TGCGCCAGCGCTGGGGTAGCGGGAGCGAACACCGGGGAGCTGTTTTTT	once	TRBV5-1	TRBD2	TRBJ2-2
CASSEQGVSSPLHF	TGTGCCAGCAGTGAGCAGGGGGTCTCTTCACCCCTCCACTTT	once	TRBV2	TRBD1	TRBJ1-6
CASSQGQGTYNEQFF	TGCGCCAGCAGCCAGGGACAGGGGACCTACAATGAGCAGTTCTTC	NA	TRBV4-1	TRBD1	TRBJ2-1
CARRTSGYNEQFF	TGTGCCAGGCGGACTAGCGGATACAATGAGCAGTTCTTC	NA	TRBV2	TRBD2	TRBJ2-1
CASSETGGPHEQYF	TGTGCCAGCAGCGAGACCGGGGGGCCCCACGAGCAGTACTTC	once	TRBV9	NA	TRBJ2-7
CASSINGGSSYNEQFF	TGTGCCAGTAGTATTAATGGCGGGAGCTCCTACAATGAGCAGTTCTTC	NA	TRBV19	TRBD2	TRBJ2-1
CASSPAEGNTEAFF	TGTGCCAGCTCACCAGCGGAGGGGAACACTGAAGCTTTCTTT	NA	TRBV18	NA	TRBJ1-1
CASSSSGTGVRTQYF	TGTGCCAGCAGCTCTTCCGGGACAGGGGTTCGTACGCAGTATTTT	NA	TRBV9	TRBD1	TRBJ2-3
CASSPSGGSQETQYF	TGTGCCAGCTCACCAAGCGGGGGGTCCCAAGAGACCCAGTACTTC	NA	TRBV18	TRBD2	TRBJ2-5
CSALNGNRQFF	TGCAGTGCCCTGAACGGCAACAGACAGTTCTTC	NA	TRBV20-1	NA	TRBJ2-1
CASSPSGGLNEQFF	TGTGCCAGCAGCCCGAGCGGGGGGCTCAATGAGCAGTTCTTC	NA	TRBV11-2	TRBD2	TRBJ2-1
CASSLVNGLAKNIQYF	TGTGCCAGCAGCTTGGTCAATGGGCTAGCCAAAAACATTCAGTACTTC	NA	TRBV5-6	NA	TRBJ2-4
CASSQDDIGGNTEAFF	TGCGCCAGCAGCCAAGACGATATAGGGGGGAACACTGAAGCTTTCTTT	NA	TRBV4-1	NA	TRBJ1-1
CASSQQKQILNEKLFF	TGTGCCAGCAGCCAACAAAAACAGATTCTAAATGAAAAACTGTTTTTT	NA	TRBV4-2	NA	TRBJ1-4
CASSPSSGGAYNEQFF	TGTGCCAGCAGTCCTTCTAGCGGGGGGGCCTACAATGAGCAGTTCTTC	NA	TRBV28	TRBD2	TRBJ2-1
CASSQGDSSYNEQFF	TGCGCCAGCAGCCAAGGCGACAGCTCCTACAATGAGCAGTTCTTC	NA	TRBV4-1	NA	TRBJ2-1
CASSLEGGSYEQYF	TGTGCCAGCAGCTTAGAAGGGGGATCCTACGAGCAGTACTTC	NA	TRBV13	NA	TRBJ2-7
CAISEPGLAVGWEQFF	TGTGCCATCAGTGAGCCTGGACTAGCAGTTGGCTGGGAGCAGTTCTTC	NA	TRBV10-3	TRBD2	TRBJ2-1
CASSPRTGGQNTEAFF	TGTGCCAGCTCACCCAGGACAGGGGGCCAGAACACTGAAGCTTTCTTT	few	TRBV18	TRBD1	TRBJ1-1
CASSSGTSGGAGEQFF	TGTGCCAGCAGCTCCGGGACTAGCGGGGGGGCAGGGGAGCAGTTCTTC	NA	TRBV5-4	TRBD2	TRBJ2-1
CASSLGFSGGRETQYF	TGCGCCAGCAGCTTGGGCTTTAGCGGGGGAAGAGAGACCCAGTACTTC	once	TRBV5-1	TRBD2	TRBJ2-5
CASSLGRASGNTIYF	TGTGCCAGCAGTTTGGGCAGGGCCTCTGGAAACACCATATATTTT	NA	TRBV5-8	NA	TRBJ1-3
CASTLAGGNEQFF	TGCGCCAGCACCCTGGCAGGGGGCAATGAGCAGTTCTTC	NA	TRBV10-2	TRBD1	TRBJ2-1
CASSSQGQETQYF	TGTGCCAGCAGCTCCCAGGGGCAAGAGACCCAGTACTTC	NA	TRBV5-6	NA	TRBJ2-5
CASSEVGRAGNTIYF	TGTGCCAGCAGTGAAGTCGGCAGGGCTGGAAACACCATATATTTT	NA	TRBV6-1	NA	TRBJ1-3
CASSLDPGIRGYTF	TGCGCCAGCAGCTTGGATCCGGGGATAAGGGGCTACACCTTC	NA	TRBV5-1	NA	TRBJ1-2